The entry below gives a single TCR beta chain sequence along with its context. The data belong to a study of patients and donors after allogeneic stem cell transplantation. V gave up 5 bases and J gave up 10 bases, with 21 bases separating them. The CDR3 contains 16 residues. Looked up from germline, CDR1 is SGHAT and CDR2 is FQNNGV. MiXCR, run by TCRdb on the RT-PCR reads, gives a single entry per CDR3 protein. The table includes about 400,000 distinct CDR3 sequences, around 16% detected once. The V call is TRBV11-2, the J call TRBJ1-6, with D perhaps matching TRBD1 (6 bases). Source material: blood, either unsorted or a sorted T cell fraction (not recorded which). The origin of this receptor is a human donor who was either an allogeneic HSCT recipient or a stem cell or donor lymphocyte infusion donor (not recorded which). It is not recorded whose cells these are; they may come from a transplant donor. The CDR3, as DNA: TGTGCCAGCAGCCGACCCAGGACAGACCGTTACTCACCCCTCCACTTT. It codes for CASSRPRTDRYSPLHF.